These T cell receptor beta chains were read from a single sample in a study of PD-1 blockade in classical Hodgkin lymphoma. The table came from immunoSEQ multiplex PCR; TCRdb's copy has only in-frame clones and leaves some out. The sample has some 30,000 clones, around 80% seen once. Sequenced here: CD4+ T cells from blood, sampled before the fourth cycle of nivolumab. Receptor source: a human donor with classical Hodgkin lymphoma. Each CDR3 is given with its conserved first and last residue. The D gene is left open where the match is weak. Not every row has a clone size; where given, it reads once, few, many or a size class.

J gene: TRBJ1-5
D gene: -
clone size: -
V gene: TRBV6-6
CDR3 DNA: TGTGCCAGCAGCCTTGGGCAGGGGAATCAGCCCCAGCATTTT
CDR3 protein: CASSLGQGNQPQHF

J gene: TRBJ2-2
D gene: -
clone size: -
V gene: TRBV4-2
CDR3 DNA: TGTGCCAGCAGCCATGGCGGGGAGGCCCGCGCGAACACCGGGGAGCTGTTTTTT
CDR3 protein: CASSHGGEARANTGELFF

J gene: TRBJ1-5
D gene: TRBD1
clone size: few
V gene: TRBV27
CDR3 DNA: TGTGCCAGTAGGGACAGGGCGGTTGTTAGCAATCAGCCCCAGCATTTT
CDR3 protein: CASRDRAVVSNQPQHF

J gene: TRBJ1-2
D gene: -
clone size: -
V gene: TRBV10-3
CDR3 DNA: TGTGCCACCGGACCCGGCGGGCCCGGTCGAGGCTACACCTTC
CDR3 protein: CATGPGGPGRGYTF

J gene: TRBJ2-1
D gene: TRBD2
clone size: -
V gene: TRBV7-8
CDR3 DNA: TGTGCCAGCAGCTTAGGCTCGGCGGGGGGCGGTTACAATGAGCAGTTCTTC
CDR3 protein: CASSLGSAGGGYNEQFF

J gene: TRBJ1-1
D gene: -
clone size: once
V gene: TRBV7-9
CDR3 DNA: TGTGCCAGCAGCTCCTTCGGTGGAGCGAACACTGAAGCTTTCTTT
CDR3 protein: CASSSFGGANTEAFF

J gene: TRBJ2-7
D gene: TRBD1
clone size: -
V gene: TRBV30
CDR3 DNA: TGTGCCTGGATTCCTCTGTTGGGACAGGGCCACGAGCAGTACTTC
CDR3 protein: CAWIPLLGQGHEQYF

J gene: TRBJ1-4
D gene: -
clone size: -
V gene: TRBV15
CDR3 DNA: TGTGCCACCACGCGGGGGAATCGCGGTGAAAAACTGTTTTTT
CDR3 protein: CATTRGNRGEKLFF

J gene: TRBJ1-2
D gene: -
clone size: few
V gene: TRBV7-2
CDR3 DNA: TGTGCCAGCACCGTTAGGGAGGGCTATGGCTACACCTTC
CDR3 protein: CASTVREGYGYTF

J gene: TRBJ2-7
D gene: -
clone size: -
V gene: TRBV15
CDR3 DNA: TGTGCCACCAGCAGAGTTACGAACCCGGGCCCCCCACCGAATCAGTACTTC
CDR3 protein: CATSRVTNPGPPPNQYF

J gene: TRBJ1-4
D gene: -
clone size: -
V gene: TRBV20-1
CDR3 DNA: TGCAGTGCCCTCAATGAAAAACTGTTTTTT
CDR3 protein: CSALNEKLFF